This T cell receptor (beta chain) was recorded in a study of blood T cell repertoires in COVID-19. Study background: COVID-19 samples from acute and convalescent phases originated in the United States, Italy and Spain. Sources were T cells, B-cell-depleted T cells, or PBMCs; the material itself was cDNA or gDNA.

Individuals drawn from about 26 US areas were about 18 to 95 years old. Two consecutive negative NP/OP PCR tests, clearance, or resolved symptoms defined Cohort 3 recovery. Here immunoSEQ multiplex PCR was the method, and the copy in TCRdb shows in-frame clones only, minus some. This table holds a few hundred thousand clones, 84% found once. Trimming cost V 8 bases and J 0 bases, with 8 bases left between them. The CDR3 is made up of 14 amino acids. In germline, CDR1 is LNHDA, CDR2 SQIVND (reference sequence). This clonotype was obtained from a middle-aged woman who had recovered from COVID-19. The gene calls are TRBV19 and TRBJ2-6; unclear D gene. Sample: PBMCs or T cells enriched from blood (not recorded which). CDR3 in amino acids: CASCPHSGANVLTF. CDR3 coding DNA: TGTGCCAGTTGTCCACACTCTGGGGCCAACGTCCTGACTTTC.